These T cell receptor beta chains were read from a single sample in a study of blood T cell repertoires in COVID-19. Some clones are missing from TCRdb's copy, which holds only in-frame ones; the method was immunoSEQ multiplex PCR. The sample carries fewer than 350,000 clones, roughly nine tenths recorded once. Sequencing was carried out using PBMCs or T cells enriched from blood (not recorded which). The receptors were gathered from a woman aged 40-49 years who had recovered from COVID-19. Each CDR3 is given with its conserved first and last residue. D genes are given only for firm matches. Size tells how often a clone was seen (once, few, many) or the class of an expanded clone, and some rows leave it out.

15	TRBD1	TRBV19	-	TRBJ1-4	CASSMDRGSNEKLFF	TGTGCCAGTAGTATGGACAGGGGTTCTAATGAAAAACTGTTTTTT
17	-	TRBV28	few	TRBJ2-1	CASSLRGGIFSYNEQFF	TGTGCCAGCAGTTTAAGGGGGGGAATTTTCTCCTACAATGAGCAGTTCTTC
15	TRBD1	TRBV19	few	TRBJ1-2	CASSPRDRENYGYTF	TGTGCCAGTAGTCCTCGGGACAGGGAGAACTATGGCTACACCTTC
12	-	TRBV2	-	TRBJ1-2	CASSDRYYGYTF	TGTGCCAGCAGTGACAGATACTATGGCTACACCTTC
14	-	TRBV19	-	TRBJ2-5	CASSIIGGPGTQYF	TGTGCCAGTAGTATCATAGGTGGGCCTGGGACCCAGTACTTC
15	TRBD1	TRBV15	few	TRBJ2-7	CATSLPGQASYEQYF	TGTGCCACCAGCCTACCGGGACAGGCGTCCTACGAGCAGTACTTC
15	-	TRBV18	-	TRBJ1-5	CASSPPGVGNQPQHF	TGTGCCAGCTCACCACCGGGAGTAGGCAATCAGCCCCAGCATTTT
16	-	TRBV7-6	-	TRBJ1-3	CASSLGGSISGNTIYF	TGTGCCAGCAGCTTAGGTGGCAGTATCTCTGGAAACACCATATATTTT
16	TRBD1	TRBV5-4	-	TRBJ2-2	CASSLAAGQGAGELFF	TGTGCCAGCAGCTTGGCCGCGGGTCAGGGGGCAGGGGAGCTGTTTTTT
14	TRBD2	TRBV5-1	once	TRBJ2-3	CASSLAGPTDTQYF	TGCGCCAGCAGCTTAGCGGGACCCACAGATACGCAGTATTTT
11	-	TRBV7-3	-	TRBJ1-1	CASSTGLEAFF	TGTGCCAGCAGCACCGGGTTGGAAGCTTTCTTT
16	TRBD1	TRBV4-1	-	TRBJ2-3	CASALQGTGGGDTQYF	TGCGCCAGCGCCCTTCAGGGGACAGGGGGCGGGGATACGCAGTATTTT
16	TRBD2	TRBV7-2	-	TRBJ2-7	CASSSAGTSGSYEQYF	TGTGCCAGCAGCTCAGCCGGGACTAGCGGCTCCTACGAGCAGTACTTC
16	-	TRBV19	once	TRBJ1-5	CASSIGWTARNQPQHF	TGTGCCAGTAGTATAGGCTGGACAGCGCGCAATCAGCCCCAGCATTTT
15	TRBD2	TRBV19	-	TRBJ2-7	CASSMKSSGGYEQYF	TGTGCCAGTAGTATGAAGTCTAGCGGGGGCTACGAGCAGTACTTC
15	TRBD1	TRBV11-1	-	TRBJ2-7	CASSLSGTGGYEQYF	TGTGCCAGCAGCTTAAGCGGGACAGGGGGCTACGAGCAGTACTTC
16	-	TRBV7-9	-	TRBJ1-3	CASSLDAGSLGNTIYF	TGTGCCAGCAGCTTAGACGCAGGGTCTCTTGGAAACACCATATATTTT
14	TRBD1	TRBV2	-	TRBJ1-1	CASSEGTGNTEAFF	TGTGCCAGCAGTGAGGGGACAGGGAACACTGAAGCTTTCTTT
15	TRBD1	TRBV6-5	-	TRBJ1-2	CASSIHRGRGEGYTF	TGTGCCAGCAGCATCCACAGGGGGCGCGGTGAAGGCTACACCTTC
14	-	TRBV2	-	TRBJ2-3	CASSEGRNTDTQYF	TGTGCCAGCAGTGAGGGGAGAAACACAGATACGCAGTATTTT
15	-	TRBV1	-	TRBJ2-5	CTSSRTSGTQETQYF	TGCACCAGCAGCCGGACTAGCGGGACCCAAGAGACCCAGTACTTC
14	-	TRBV30	-	TRBJ2-1	CAWSRGSGGNEQFF	TGTGCCTGGAGCCGGGGATCCGGAGGCAATGAGCAGTTCTTC
13	-	TRBV27	few	TRBJ2-2	CASKLAPTGELFF	TGTGCCAGCAAGCTAGCACCAACCGGGGAGCTGTTTTTT
13	-	TRBV27	-	TRBJ2-1	CASSFGQYNEQFF	TGTGCCAGCAGTTTCGGACAGTACAATGAGCAGTTCTTC
16	TRBD2	TRBV4-3	-	TRBJ2-7	CASSPWTSGLSYEQYF	TGCGCCAGCAGCCCCTGGACTAGCGGACTTTCCTACGAGCAGTACTTC
16	TRBD2	TRBV5-1	-	TRBJ2-3	CASSSGLAGDPDTQYF	TGCGCCAGCAGCTCAGGACTAGCGGGAGACCCAGATACGCAGTATTTT
13	TRBD2	TRBV27	once	TRBJ2-7	CATSGLAKFEQYF	TGTGCCACCTCGGGACTAGCTAAATTCGAGCAGTACTTC